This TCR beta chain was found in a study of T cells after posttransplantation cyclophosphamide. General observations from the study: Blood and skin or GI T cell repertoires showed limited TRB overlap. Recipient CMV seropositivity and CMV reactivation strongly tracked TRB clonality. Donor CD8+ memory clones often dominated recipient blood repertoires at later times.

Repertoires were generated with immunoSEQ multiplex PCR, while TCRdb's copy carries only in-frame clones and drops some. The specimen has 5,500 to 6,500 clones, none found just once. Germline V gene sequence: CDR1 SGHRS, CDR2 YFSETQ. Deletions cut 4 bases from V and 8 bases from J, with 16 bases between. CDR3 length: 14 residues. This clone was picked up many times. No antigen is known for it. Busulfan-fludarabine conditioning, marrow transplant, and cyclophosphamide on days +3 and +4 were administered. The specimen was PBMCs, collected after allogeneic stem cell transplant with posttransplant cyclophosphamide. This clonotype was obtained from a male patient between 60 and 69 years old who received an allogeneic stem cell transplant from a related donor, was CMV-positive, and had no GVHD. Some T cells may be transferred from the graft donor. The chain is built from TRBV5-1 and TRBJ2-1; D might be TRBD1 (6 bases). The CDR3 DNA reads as TGCGCCAGCAGCACCGGACAGTCCCGTGATGAGCAGTTCTTC. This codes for CASSTGQSRDEQFF.